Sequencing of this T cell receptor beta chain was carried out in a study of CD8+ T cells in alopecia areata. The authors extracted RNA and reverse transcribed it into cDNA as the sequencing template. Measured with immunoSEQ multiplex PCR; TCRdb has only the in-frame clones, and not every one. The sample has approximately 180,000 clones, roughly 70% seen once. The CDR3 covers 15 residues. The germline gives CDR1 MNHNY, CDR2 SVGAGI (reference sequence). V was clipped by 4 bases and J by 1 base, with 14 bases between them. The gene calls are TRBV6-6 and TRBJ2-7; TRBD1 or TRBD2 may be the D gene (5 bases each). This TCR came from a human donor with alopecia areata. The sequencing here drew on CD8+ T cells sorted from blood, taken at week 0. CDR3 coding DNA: TGTGCCAGCAGTTCCCGAGGGGCCATGTCCTACGAGCAGTACTTC. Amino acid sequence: CASSSRGAMSYEQYF.